One and the same sample provided the 23 T cell receptor beta chains below, sequenced in a study of blood T cell repertoires in COVID-19. Sequencing was performed with immunoSEQ multiplex PCR; in TCRdb, only in-frame clones are kept and a portion is missing. The sample includes around 63,000 clones, around 87% seen only once; the top ten take 6.6%. The sample comprised peripheral blood. The receptors were sampled from a man between 60 and 75 years old with acute or convalescent COVID-19.

In the case of this clone: Relative to the germline gene, one junction end is altered; a read error may explain this. The chain joins TRBV11-3 to TRBJ1-2, with D possibly matching TRBD1 (5 bases). Germline CDR1 SGHNT, CDR2 YENEEA. The CDR3 extends over 12 amino acids. CDR3 nucleotides: TGTGCCAGCAGCAACGCAGGGTTTTCCCTGGCCTTC. It codes for CASSNAGFSLAF.

The rearrangement uses TRBV25-1 and TRBJ1-1; 7 bases fit TRBD1. The germline V gene encodes CDR1 MGHDK and CDR2 SYGVNS. CDR3 length: 13 amino acids. V trimming: 9 bases; J trimming: 0 bases; junction bases outside the gene matches: 4. CDR3 residues: CASRTGMNTEAFF. CDR3 nucleotides: TGTGCCAGTCGGACAGGAATGAACACTGAAGCTTTCTTT.

J is TRBJ1-4 and V is TRBV6-5; D is unresolved. CDR1 is MNHEY, CDR2 SVGAGI, per germline. The CDR3 covers 15 residues. The V end was cut by 0 bases, the J end by 4 bases, with 9 bases between. DNA of the CDR3: TGTGCCAGCAGTTACTCTAGCGGGCGTAATGAAAAACTGTTTTTT. Its translation: CASSYSSGRNEKLFF.

The V and J genes are TRBV4-2 and TRBJ2-7; possibly TRBD2 for D (6 bases). Germline CDR1 and CDR2: LGHNA and YNFKEQ. The CDR3 loop spans 18 amino acids. V was shortened by 0 bases and J by 7 bases, with 25 bases between the two germline ends. CDR3 loop: CASSQDWGDGERTSEQYF. CDR3 nucleotide sequence: TGTGCCAGCAGCCAAGATTGGGGGGACGGGGAACGCACAAGTGAGCAGTACTTC.

The chain links TRBV6-5 to TRBJ1-2; D unresolved. V lost 6 bases and J lost 4, with 15 bases in between. Germline CDR1 is MNHEY and CDR2 is SVGAGI. The CDR3 has 14 residues. The CDR3 region is CASRGDVEGYGYTF. For the CDR3, the DNA is TGTGCCAGCAGAGGCGACGTCGAGGGCTATGGCTACACCTTC.

The rearrangement links TRBV19 to TRBJ2-5; D gene uncertain. The length of the CDR3 is 16 residues. Trimming pared 5 bases from V and 0 bases from J, leaving 16 bases between. Germline assignment: CDR1 LNHDA and CDR2 SQIVND (reference sequence). CDR3 sequence reads: CASSSRAPSYQETQYF. For the CDR3, the DNA is TGTGCCAGTAGTTCCCGAGCGCCGAGCTACCAAGAGACCCAGTACTTC.

The CDR3 sequence is CAWSPQNTEAFF. The CDR3 DNA reads as TGTGCCTGGAGTCCACAGAACACTGAAGCTTTCTTT. The chain couples TRBV30 to TRBJ1-1; D not certain. The CDR3 loop spans 12 amino acids. CDR1 is GTSNPN, CDR2 SVGIG, per germline (reference sequence). Trimming took 2 bases from V and 1 from J, leaving 5 bases between them.

This chain connects TRBV2 to TRBJ1-1; a weak D match, TRBD1 (6 bases). The germline CDR1 and CDR2 sequences are SNHLY and FYNNEI. Trimming removed 6 bases from V and 10 bases from J, with 12 bases in between. The CDR3 totals 11 residues. CDR3 protein: CASRKQGPAFF. Here the CDR3 DNA reads TGTGCCAGCAGGAAGCAGGGGCCAGCTTTCTTT.

V gene TRBV9 combines with J gene TRBJ2-7, with 9 bases matching TRBD2. After removal of 0 bases from V and 3 bases from J, the junction contained 4 bases not matched to a gene. In germline, CDR1 is SGDLS, CDR2 YYNGEE. The CDR3 has 15 residues. The CDR3 bases are TGTGCCAGCAGCGTAGGCGGGGGGGCTGTCTACGAGCAGTACTTC. Translating it yields CASSVGGGAVYEQYF.

The chain has TRBV2 and TRBJ1-5, with D possibly TRBD1 on 5 matching bases. CDR1 is SNHLY, CDR2 FYNNEI, per germline. The CDR3 is 15 residues long. V was trimmed by 3 bases and J by 8 bases, leaving 17 bases between them. CDR3 bases: TGTGCCAGCAGTGAGCAGGGAGGGGTGGGGGAGCCCCAGCATTTT. Translating gives CASSEQGGVGEPQHF.

This clone appeared once. This chain connects TRBV6-5 to TRBJ2-7; D might be TRBD1 (5 bases). This CDR3 comprises 12 residues. The germline gives CDR1 MNHEY, CDR2 SVGAGI. V was cut by 2 bases and J by 3 bases, with 5 bases left in between. This CDR3 is CASSYRGYEQYF. The CDR3 DNA is TGTGCCAGCAGTTACAGGGGCTACGAGCAGTACTTC.

This chain uses TRBV6-2 or TRBV6-3 with TRBJ2-7, with 12 positions matching TRBD2. Germline V gene lookup returns CDR1 MNHEY and CDR2 SVGEGT. The CDR3 is 17 residues long. After removal of 0 bases from V and 3 bases from J, the junction contained 6 bases not matched to a gene. This CDR3 is CASSYSLAGGKRYEQYF. CDR3 DNA: TGTGCCAGCAGTTACTCACTAGCGGGGGGCAAACGCTACGAGCAGTACTTC.

This chain joins TRBV30 and TRBJ2-3, with TRBD1 as a possible D gene (5 bases). Trimming shortened V by 0 bases and J by 0 bases, and 10 bases separated the two germline ends. Per the germline V gene, CDR1 is GTSNPN and CDR2 is SVGIG (reference sequence). This CDR3 region has 15 residues. The CDR3 DNA sequence: TGTGCCTGGAGTGTAGGGGCTGCTAGCACAGATACGCAGTATTTT. Encoded protein: CAWSVGAASTDTQYF. The variable domain in full, with the rest retrieved from reference TRBV30 and TRBJ2-3, is SQTIHQWPATLVQPVGSPLSLECTVEGTSNPNLYWYRQAAGRGLQLLFYSVGIGQISSEVPQNLSASRPQDRQFILSSKKLLLSDSGFYLCAWSVGAASTDTQYFGPGTRLTVL.

The chain uses TRBV12-3 or TRBV12-4 and TRBJ1-3; D is unclear. The CDR3 spans 12 residues. The V and J ends lost 6 bases and 2 bases respectively, with 5 bases between them. The CDR3 region has the DNA TGTGCCAGCAGCCAAACTGGAAACACCATATATTTT. Translation: CASSQTGNTIYF.

Within the sample, this clone is medium-sized. The J gene is TRBJ2-2, the V gene TRBV5-6, with D possibly TRBD1 on 6 matching bases. The CDR3 extends over 16 amino acids. V lost 1 base and J lost 5, with 15 bases in between. The germline V gene has CDR1 SGHDT and CDR2 YYEEEE. CDR3 DNA sequence: TGTGCCAGCAGCTTGACAGGGACCATCCGGACCGGGGAGCTGTTTTTT. This gives the protein CASSLTGTIRTGELFF.

The chain links TRBV6-1 to TRBJ1-3; D might be TRBD1 (6 bases). Germline assignment: CDR1 MNHNS and CDR2 SASEGT. V lost 0 bases and J lost 0, with 15 bases in between. The CDR3 is 18 residues long. The CDR3, as DNA: TGTGCCAGCAGTGAAGCGGGTTGGGGGCCGAGCTCTGGAAACACCATATATTTT. Protein sequence: CASSEAGWGPSSGNTIYF.

The genes are TRBV25-1 and TRBJ1-3; no reliable D call. Trimming took 8 bases from V and 2 from J, leaving 13 bases between them. CDR3 length equals 14 residues. Germline CDR1 and CDR2: MGHDK and SYGVNS. The CDR3 loop is CASRTRGTGNTIYF. Written as DNA, the CDR3 is TGTGCCAGCCGAACGCGGGGTACTGGAAACACCATATATTTT. The full variable domain, completed using reference TRBV25-1 and TRBJ1-3, is EADIYQTPRYLVIGTGKKITLECSQTMGHDKMYWYQQDPGMELHLIHYSYGVNSTEKGDLSSESTVSRIRTEHFPLTLESARPSHTSQYLCASRTRGTGNTIYFGEGSWLTVV.

The rearrangement links TRBV2 to TRBJ1-1; D call uncertain. CDR3 length: 15 amino acids. Germline loops: CDR1 SNHLY, CDR2 FYNNEI. Trimming pared 3 bases from V and 5 bases from J, leaving 16 bases between. CDR3 DNA sequence: TGTGCCAGCAGTGAGGAGTGGGTGTTGGTTACTGAAGCTTTCTTT. It translates to CASSEEWVLVTEAFF.

V and J are TRBV2 and TRBJ2-3, with 9 bases identical to TRBD1. Germline assignment: CDR1 SNHLY and CDR2 FYNNEI. The CDR3 extends over 18 amino acids. Trimming took 2 bases from V and 6 from J; bases not matched to a gene: 15. This CDR3 is CASSEPPRDRERGDTQYF. CDR3 DNA: TGTGCCAGCAGTGAACCACCCCGGGACAGGGAGCGAGGGGATACGCAGTATTTT.

About this clone: Other DNA sequences of this sample code for an identical CDR3. V gene TRBV9 combines with J gene TRBJ1-2; 11 bases agree with TRBD1. There are 15 residues in the CDR3. Germline V lookup: CDR1 SGDLS, CDR2 YYNGEE. V trimming: 3 bases; J trimming: 3 bases; junction bases outside the gene matches: 4. The CDR3, as DNA: TGTGCCAGCAGCGCCCCGGGACAGGGGGACTATGGCTACACCTTC. Amino acids: CASSAPGQGDYGYTF.

The chain uses TRBV11-2 and TRBJ1-2; perhaps TRBD1 as D (6 bases). The V and J ends lost 0 bases and 1 base respectively, with 12 bases between them. Germline CDR1 and CDR2: SGHAT and FQNNGV. The CDR3 totals 16 residues. The CDR3 sequence: CASSLDQGTFNYGYTF. In DNA form, the CDR3 reads TGTGCCAGCAGCTTAGACCAGGGGACCTTTAACTATGGCTACACCTTC.

The chain couples TRBV30 to TRBJ1-6; the D is unclear. This CDR3 is 15 amino acids long. Deletions cut 3 bases from V and 0 bases from J, with 9 bases between. Germline CDR1 and CDR2: GTSNPN and SVGIG (reference sequence). CDR3 protein: CAWSVKSSYNSPLHF. CDR3 DNA sequence: TGTGCCTGGAGCGTGAAGAGCTCCTATAATTCACCCCTCCACTTT. Full variable domain (outside the CDR3, taken from reference TRBV30 and TRBJ1-6): SQTIHQWPATLVQPVGSPLSLECTVEGTSNPNLYWYRQAAGRGLQLLFYSVGIGQISSEVPQNLSASRPQDRQFILSSKKLLLSDSGFYLCAWSVKSSYNSPLHFGNGTRLTVT.

In DNA form, the CDR3 reads TGTGCCAGTACCCTACAGGGGATCTCTGGAAACACCATATATTTT. Translating gives CASTLQGISGNTIYF. This chain joins TRBV19 and TRBJ1-3, with TRBD1 identical over 7 bases. Per germline, CDR1 LNHDA and CDR2 SQIVND (reference sequence). The CDR3 extends over 15 amino acids. J lost 0 bases, V lost 7 bases, and 6 bases had no gene match. The full variable domain, completed using reference TRBV19 and TRBJ1-3, is DGGITQSPKYLFRKEGQNVTLSCEQNLNHDAMYWYRQDPGQGLRLIYYSQIVNDFQKGDIAEGYSVSREKKESFPLTVTSAQKNPTAFYLCASTLQGISGNTIYFGEGSWLTVV.